Following are 15 T cell receptor beta chains from one sample sequenced in a study of blood T cell repertoires in COVID-19. The protocol was immunoSEQ multiplex PCR, while the TCRdb copy is restricted to in-frame clones and leaves out a portion. The sample carries approximately 300,000 clones, approximately 83% recorded once. Sequencing was carried out using PBMCs or T cells enriched from blood (not recorded which). These receptors were obtained from a woman under 40 who had recovered from COVID-19.

The gene calls are TRBV28 and TRBJ2-4, with D unresolved. CDR1 and CDR2 from the germline V gene are MDHEN and SYDVKM. The V gene lost 1 base and the J gene lost 2 bases, with 9 bases spanning the gap. The CDR3 covers 15 residues. The CDR3 region has the DNA TGTGCCAGCAGTTTATCAGGAAATACCAAAAACATTCAGTACTTC. Its protein product is CASSLSGNTKNIQYF.

The chain uses TRBV7-9 and TRBJ1-3; 7 nucleotides match TRBD1. V was clipped by 5 bases and J by 4 bases; unmatched bases: 8. CDR3 length: 15 amino acids. Germline CDR1 and CDR2: SEHNR and FQNEAQ (reference sequence). CDR3 sequence reads: CASSPVTGYGNTIYF. Written as DNA, the CDR3 is TGTGCCAGCAGCCCAGTGACAGGGTACGGAAACACCATATATTTT.

The CDR3 loop is CASTPGGRGYNEQFF. The CDR3 DNA reads as TGTGCCAGCACCCCCGGGGGGAGGGGATACAATGAGCAGTTCTTC. The chain links TRBV28 to TRBJ2-1; 7 positions match TRBD2. The V and J ends lost 7 bases and 4 bases, in that order; junction bases with no gene match: 10. The CDR3 length is 15 residues. Germline V gene lookup returns CDR1 MDHEN and CDR2 SYDVKM.

This clone came up a few times. The V call is TRBV15, the J call TRBJ2-1; 12 nucleotides agree with TRBD2. The CDR3 has 16 residues. With 1 base clipped from V and 8 bases from J, the junction kept 6 bases outside the gene matches. Germline V gives CDR1 LNHNV, CDR2 YYDKDF (reference sequence). CDR3 bases: TGTGCCACCAGCAGAGGTGGCCTAGCGGGAGGGGATGAGCAGTTCTTC. It codes for CATSRGGLAGGDEQFF.

The chain uses TRBV6-5 and TRBJ2-3; 10 positions match TRBD1. Germline values: CDR1 MNHEY, CDR2 SVGAGI. The CDR3 consists of 14 residues. V gave up 5 bases and J gave up 9 bases; unmatched junction bases: 8. The CDR3 here is CASSPPGTGATQYF. In DNA form, the CDR3 reads TGTGCCAGCAGTCCTCCCGGGACAGGGGCCACGCAGTATTTT.

This clone has a single count. The genes are TRBV10-3 and TRBJ2-2, with D unresolved. In germline, CDR1 is ENHRY, CDR2 SYGVKD. CDR3 length: 14 amino acids. The V gene lost 4 bases and the J gene lost 0 bases, with 6 bases spanning the gap. The chain's CDR3 is CAISGATNTGELFF. CDR3 in DNA: TGTGCCATCAGTGGGGCAACGAACACCGGGGAGCTGTTTTTT.

The gene calls are TRBV19 and TRBJ2-7; 7 positions agree with TRBD1. This CDR3 region has 16 residues. Trimming took 5 bases from V and 0 from J; bases not matched to a gene: 10. The germline V gene encodes CDR1 LNHDA and CDR2 SQIVND (reference sequence). In DNA form, the CDR3 reads TGTGCCAGTAGTCCACGACCGACAGGGATCTCCTACGAGCAGTACTTC. Its protein product is CASSPRPTGISYEQYF.

V usage is TRBV28 and J usage is TRBJ1-5; D is perhaps TRBD1 (6 bases). Germline CDR1 MDHEN, CDR2 SYDVKM. V shed 2 bases and J shed 3 bases, with 17 bases lying between them. The CDR3 runs to 17 residues. The CDR3 nucleotides are TGTGCCAGCAGTTTAGCTAGTGGGCAGGGGAACAATCAGCCCCAGCATTTT. Its translation: CASSLASGQGNNQPQHF.

The CDR3 DNA follows: TGTGCCAGCAGGTCACCGGGACAGCTTAATGAAAAACTGTTTTTT. As protein: CASRSPGQLNEKLFF. The rearrangement links TRBV7-9 to TRBJ1-4, with 7 bases matching TRBD1. CDR3 size: 15 residues. Germline values: CDR1 SEHNR, CDR2 FQNEAQ (reference sequence). J lost 4 bases, V lost 6 bases, and 8 bases had no gene match.

V is TRBV6-5 and J is TRBJ2-7; tentative D call: TRBD1 (6 bases). V was shortened by 5 bases and J by 3 bases, with 17 bases between the two germline ends. The CDR3 has 15 residues. Germline V gene sequence: CDR1 MNHEY, CDR2 SVGAGI. Here the CDR3 DNA reads TGTGCCAGCAGTAGTACAGGGACGGTGTACTACGAGCAGTACTTC. Translation gives CASSSTGTVYYEQYF.

The chain employs TRBV18 and TRBJ2-7; the D gene is possibly TRBD1 (5 bases). With 3 bases removed from V and 2 bases from J, the gap between germline ends came to 17 bases. The CDR3 sequence is 16 residues long. CDR1 is KGHSH and CDR2 is LQKENI in the germline V gene. This CDR3 is CASSPLGRGNTYEQYF. For the CDR3, the DNA is TGTGCCAGCTCACCCCTCGGAAGGGGTAACACCTACGAGCAGTACTTC.

The rearrangement uses TRBV28 and TRBJ1-5; D might be TRBD1 (5 bases). Germline lookup yields CDR1 MDHEN and CDR2 SYDVKM. V was clipped by 7 bases and J by 1 base, with 11 bases between them. The CDR3 spans 14 residues. As DNA, the CDR3 is TGTGCCAGCAACCCGGGGGGAAGCAATCAGCCCCAGCATTTT. Its protein product is CASNPGGSNQPQHF.

This chain's CDR3 is CASSQVAGTTEAFF. The CDR3 DNA reads as TGTGCCAGCAGCCAAGTGGCAGGTACCACTGAAGCTTTCTTT. The rearrangement links TRBV3-1 (or the pseudogene TRBV3-2) to TRBJ1-1; D not certain. Germline values: CDR1 LGHDT, CDR2 YNNKEL (reference sequence). The ends were cut back, 1 base at V and 4 bases at J, with 10 bases in the middle. The CDR3 is made up of 14 amino acids.

This clone has ten or more counts. The J gene is TRBJ1-5, the V gene TRBV4-1; 9 bases align to TRBD1. The CDR3 runs to 15 residues. J gave up 3 bases and V 3 bases, and 3 bases lay outside the gene matches. The germline gives CDR1 MGHRA, CDR2 YSYEKL. CDR3 sequence: CASSQGTGTNQPQHF. The CDR3 DNA reads as TGCGCCAGCAGCCAGGGGACAGGGACCAATCAGCCCCAGCATTTT.

The rearrangement links TRBV9 to TRBJ2-1; 7 bases map to TRBD2. This CDR3 has 16 amino acids. The ends lost 0 bases at V and 0 bases at J; junction bases unmatched: 3. The germline V gene encodes CDR1 SGDLS and CDR2 YYNGEE. In DNA, the CDR3 is TGTGCCAGCAGCGTAGAGGGAGGGCCCTCCTACAATGAGCAGTTCTTC. Encoded protein: CASSVEGGPSYNEQFF.